This TCR beta chain was retrieved from a study of blood T cell repertoires in COVID-19. Turning to the study itself: Sites across the United States, Italy and Spain contributed samples from acute and convalescent COVID-19. Sources were T cells, B-cell-depleted T cells, or PBMCs; the material itself was cDNA or gDNA.

Study processing details: Amplification from reference gene primers served as the basis for estimated nucleated cell counts. Assay: immunoSEQ multiplex PCR; the TCRdb copy retains only in-frame clones and omits some. That table gives V, J and clone size, and the DNA gave D and trimming. Of 130,000 to 150,000 clones in the sample, about nine tenths were seen once. CDR1 is SGHNT, CDR2 YYREEE, per germline (reference sequence). The CDR3 contains 11 residues. V was shortened by 2 bases and J by 8 bases, with 5 bases between the two germline ends. V gene TRBV5-4 combines with J gene TRBJ2-1; D gene uncertain. This sequence was found in a human donor in a cohort sampled during active COVID-19. Material: peripheral blood. CDR3 sequence: CASSFYDEQFF. In DNA form, the CDR3 reads TGTGCCAGCAGCTTTTATGATGAGCAGTTCTTC.